This T cell receptor beta chain was obtained from a study of cytomegalovirus exposure and HLA in healthy donors. The CDR3 consists of 17 residues. Germline CDR1 and CDR2: SSHAT and FNYEAQ (reference sequence). The V segment lost 6 bases and the J segment 5 bases; nucleotides outside the gene matches: 11. It was with 60 Vbeta and 13 Jbeta primers that the PCR ran. Libraries were prepared by immunoSEQ multiplex PCR; TCRdb keeps only in-frame clonotypes and omits some of them. The table includes 180,000 or so clones, roughly 85% detected once. The TCR originated in a man between 35 and 55 years old in good health and CMV-seropositive. The V and J genes are TRBV7-7 and TRBJ2-7; TRBD2 agrees at 15 bases. The sample taken for sequencing was PBMCs. CDR3 DNA sequence: TGTGCCAGCAGTCAGGGACTAGCGGGAGGCCCTCAGGACGAGCAGTACTTC. As protein: CASSQGLAGGPQDEQYF.